The entry below gives a single T cell receptor beta chain sequence along with its context. This clonotype was seen a handful of times. It lacks a known antigen. The sample holds no much larger clone one base away, and base qualities are not on file. The method behind the library was RT-PCR. The sample was run on an Illumina MiSeq. Clones were called with MiXCR by TCRdb after fastp trimmed the public reads at Q25, and only in-frame beta chains were retained. Each record represents a unique CDR3 protein, reported with the most common genes and DNA among its rows. The sample table records about 680,000 distinct CDR3 sequences; about 14% of these occur just once. Around 3.3% of the sample rests with the top ten. The data originate from a study (dated by TCRdb to the mid-2010s). Via the germline V gene, CDR1 is SGHVS and CDR2 FQNEAQ. From its cysteine to its phenylalanine, the CDR3 spans 16 amino acids. Only CDR3 DNA is held: 48 bases, read in frame from base 1. The trim is 1 base for V and 2 bases for J, with a gap of 13 bases between the germline ends.

The chain couples TRBV7-8 to TRBJ2-3; TRBD1 is a possible D gene, resting on 6 matching bases. The sequence was collected from a female donor in good health, serving as a healthy control. Sequenced input: memory CD4+ T cells from blood. The sequenced DNA is TGTGCCAGCAGCTTAGGGTTCCAGGGGCTCACAGATACGCAGTATTTT. Its translation reads: CASSLGFQGLTDTQYF.